This T cell receptor (beta chain) emerged from a study of T cell responses to AZD1222 COVID-19 vaccine listed by TCRdb under 2021. As for the study more broadly: TCR sequencing was performed for about 250 trial participants, of whom about 210 were given two doses of AZD1222 and some 25 were given two doses of MenACWY control vaccine. Trial participants were enrolled by age into subgroups of 18-55, 56-69 and 70-plus years, and about 150, 27 and 61 TCR-sequenced participants, respectively, were included in these subgroups.

The time point label of this sample denotes: about 28 days (+/-7) after the second vaccine dose. This specimen's treatment or condition label, interpreted: meningococcal conjugate vaccine given as trial control. Vaccinee samples came from UK trials COV001 and COV002, including a single-blind randomized controlled phase 2/3 trial of AZD1222 (ChAdOx1 nCoV-19) in healthy adults. For TCRbeta chain sequencing, PBMC samples from trial participants were taken at day 0 and at day 28 after the second dose. As regards this clone: The target of this receptor is not known. No base quality values were provided; no much bigger clone lies one nucleotide off.

The CDR3 regions of human TCRbeta chains were analyzed by immunosequencing. In the authors' own workflow: Repertoire TCRs were checked for matches against a reference library of SARS-CoV-2-specific TCRs that had been generated using the MIRA antigen-specificity platform. Breadth was defined as the fraction of unique TCRs that were SARS-CoV-2-associated. Depth was defined as the fraction of total T cells that were SARS-CoV-2-associated. Using the MIRA data, each spike-specific TCR was mapped to the spike region that the TCR reacts to and placed in a CD4 or CD8 class. Log10-transformed breadth and depth values were compared by one-way ANOVA with Sidak's multiple comparisons tests. What TCRdb holds here is the immuneACCESS table cut down to in-frame rearrangements. Part of the clones is not present; checked against another copy, under half of the missing clones reflect an unresolved V gene, and the others are unexplained. The V and J calls and the clone size are those of that table, but D and trimming were determined from the DNA. In all, the sample holds over 120,000 clones, and approximately 86% of those were seen once. 5.4% of the sample rests with the top ten.

Paper-wide results and their limitations: Spike-specific TCR breadth and depth rose significantly after two AZD1222 doses compared with day 0 and with MenACWY recipients. Vaccine-associated CD4 TCRs spanned the whole spike protein, with dominant responses in regions 160-218 and 743-854. Nearly half of unique spike-specific TCRs reportedly recognized epitopes outside regions mutated in the B.1.351 and B.1.1.7 variants. Most participants were white British and females outnumbered males, and the authors suggested that clonal diversity may have been underestimated. The 56-69-year group was small, and its depth increase did not reach significance, likely because of low power. Conclusions about previously exposed vaccinees are limited, since just a handful of AZD1222 recipients were seropositive for SARS-CoV-2 at baseline. Because no day 14 peak-response samples were available, the repertoires could be characterized only after the peak T cell response.

CDR1 is given as LNHDA and CDR2 as SQIVND, both from the germline V gene (reference sequence). V was cut back by 3 bases and J by 1 base, leaving a gap of 6 bases between them. The CDR3 measures 13 amino acids from cysteine to phenylalanine. The read is trimmed to its CDR3 DNA, 39 bases read in frame from base 1. The origin of this receptor is an adult who received the MenACWY meningococcal vaccine as a control. Rearrangement joined TRBV19 to TRBJ1-1; the D gene cannot be named for sure. The sample here was peripheral blood, taken 28 days after the second dose of the MenACWY control vaccine. The CDR3 has the sequence CASSILQNTEAFF. In nucleotides, the sequence is TGTGCCAGTAGTATCCTACAGAACACTGAAGCTTTCTTT. The entire variable domain, with the stretches around the CDR3 drawn from the reference TRBV19 and TRBJ1-1 proteins, is DGGITQSPKYLFRKEGQNVTLSCEQNLNHDAMYWYRQDPGQGLRLIYYSQIVNDFQKGDIAEGYSVSREKKESFPLTVTSAQKNPTAFYLCASSILQNTEAFFGQGTRLTVV.